The clone carrying this T cell receptor beta chain was seen a few times. Its antigen is still unknown. Using its own MiXCR run on the reads, TCRdb lists one record per CDR3 protein. The data hold around 900,000 distinct CDR3 sequences, with approximately 31% observed a single time. Germline V CDR1 and CDR2: MGHRA, YSYEKL. The CDR3 spans 17 residues. The germline V and J ends were trimmed by 0 bases and 7 bases, with 18 bases remaining between them. This specimen belongs to a study of T cell repertoires in cytomegalovirus infection. Study-wide background: Alongside well-studied HLA-B-restricted CMV epitopes, recently identified HLA-C-restricted CMV epitopes were also used. A matching HLA type, together with CMV infection, was signaled by public TCR beta signatures.

Study findings and constraints: Individuals carrying CMV plus the relevant HLA were identified by cumulative frequency of public TCR beta families. HLA-C-restricted, CMV-specific TCR beta clonotypes were dominant ex vivo.

This clonotype was sampled from a human donor in good health (CMV status not recorded). Some clones in this sample may be carry-over from other donors' samples. This chain connects TRBV4-1 to TRBJ2-2; D tentatively fits TRBD1 or TRBD2 (5 bases each). The sample consisted of cultured CD8+ T cells from PBMCs, taken from culture after CMV antigen stimulation. CDR3 sequence: CASSQEESGTVLGELFF. The DNA for the CDR3 is TGCGCCAGCAGCCAAGAAGAGTCCGGGACGGTGCTCGGGGAGCTGTTTTTT.